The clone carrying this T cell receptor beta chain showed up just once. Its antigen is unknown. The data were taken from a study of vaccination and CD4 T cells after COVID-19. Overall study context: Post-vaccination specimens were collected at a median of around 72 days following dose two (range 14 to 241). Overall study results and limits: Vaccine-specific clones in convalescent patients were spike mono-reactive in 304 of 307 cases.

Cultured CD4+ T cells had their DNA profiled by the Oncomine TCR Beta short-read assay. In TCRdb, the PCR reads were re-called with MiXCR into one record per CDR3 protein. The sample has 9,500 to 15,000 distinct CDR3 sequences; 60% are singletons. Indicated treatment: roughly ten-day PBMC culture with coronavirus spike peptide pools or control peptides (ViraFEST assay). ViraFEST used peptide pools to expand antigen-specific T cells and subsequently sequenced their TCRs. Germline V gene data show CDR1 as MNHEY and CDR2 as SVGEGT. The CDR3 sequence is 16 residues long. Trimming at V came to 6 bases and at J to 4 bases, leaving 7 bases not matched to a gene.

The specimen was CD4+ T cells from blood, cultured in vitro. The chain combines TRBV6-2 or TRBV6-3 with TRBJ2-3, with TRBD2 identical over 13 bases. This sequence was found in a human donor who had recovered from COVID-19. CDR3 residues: CASRPTSGGGPDTQYF. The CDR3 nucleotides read TGTGCCAGCAGACCCACTAGCGGGGGGGGTCCAGATACGCAGTATTTT.